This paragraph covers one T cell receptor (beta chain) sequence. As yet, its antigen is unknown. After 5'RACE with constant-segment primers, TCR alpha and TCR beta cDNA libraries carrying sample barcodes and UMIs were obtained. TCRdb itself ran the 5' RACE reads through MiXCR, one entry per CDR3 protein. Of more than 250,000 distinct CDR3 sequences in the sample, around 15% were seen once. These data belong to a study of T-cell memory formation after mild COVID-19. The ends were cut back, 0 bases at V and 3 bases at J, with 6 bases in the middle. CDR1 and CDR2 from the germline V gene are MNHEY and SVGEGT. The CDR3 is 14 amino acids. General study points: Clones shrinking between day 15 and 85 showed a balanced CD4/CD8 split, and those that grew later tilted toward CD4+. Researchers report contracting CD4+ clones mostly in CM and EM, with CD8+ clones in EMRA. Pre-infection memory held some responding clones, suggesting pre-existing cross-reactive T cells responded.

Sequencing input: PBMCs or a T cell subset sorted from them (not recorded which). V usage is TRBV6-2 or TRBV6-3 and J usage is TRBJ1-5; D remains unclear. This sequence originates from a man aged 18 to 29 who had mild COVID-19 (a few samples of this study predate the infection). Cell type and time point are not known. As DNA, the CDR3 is TGTGCCAGCAGTTACTCGGGATTCAATCAGCCCCAGCATTTT. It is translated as CASSYSGFNQPQHF.